The T cell receptor (beta chain) under discussion was sequenced for a study of shared clonotypes between healthy human individuals. Study-level background: Samples came from a couple of female and a few male donors aged 18 to 49.

In its sample, this clone was seen a few times. The assay used deep level. This table comes from immunoSEQ multiplex PCR, and its TCRdb copy is limited to in-frame clones, with some not included. The sample shows around 240,000 clones, just over 65% of them seen only once. Trimming left V 4 bases short and J 0 bases short, with 10 bases between. The germline CDR1 and CDR2 sequences are KGHSH and LQKENI. The CDR3 contains 15 residues. Sequencing was carried out using memory CD4+ T cells sorted from blood. Subset meaning: CD45RA-negative fraction. The chain links TRBV18 to TRBJ1-5; no definite D call. This TCR derives from a man in his thirties or forties in good health. The CDR3 region has the DNA TGTGCCAGCTCACTCAGTAAGAGTAGCAATCAGCCCCAGCATTTT. Protein sequence: CASSLSKSSNQPQHF.